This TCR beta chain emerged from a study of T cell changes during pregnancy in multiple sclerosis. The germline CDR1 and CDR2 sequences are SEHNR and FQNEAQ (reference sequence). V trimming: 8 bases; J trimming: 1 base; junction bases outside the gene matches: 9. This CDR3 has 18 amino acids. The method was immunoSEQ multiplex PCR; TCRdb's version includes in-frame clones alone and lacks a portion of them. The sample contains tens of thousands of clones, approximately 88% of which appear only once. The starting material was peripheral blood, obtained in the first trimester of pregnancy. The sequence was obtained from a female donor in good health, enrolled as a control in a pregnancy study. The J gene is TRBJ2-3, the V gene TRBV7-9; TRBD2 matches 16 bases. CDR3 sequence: CASRRGLAGGHGTDTQYF. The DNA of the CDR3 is TGTGCCAGCCGACGGGGACTAGCGGGAGGGCATGGCACAGATACGCAGTATTTT.